The 11 T cell receptor beta chains below come from one sample, sequenced in a study of blood T cell repertoires in COVID-19 (dated by TCRdb to 2018 to 2021). Preparation of the library involved the immunoSEQ multiplex PCR assay. TCRdb took this table from immuneACCESS and kept in-frame rearrangements with V and J called. Such tables lack part of the clones; where checked against another copy, unresolved V genes explain under half of the gap, and the rest is unexplained. The sample table shows about 150,000 clones, and 81% are seen once. The top ten hold approximately 8.7% of the sample. The specimen was peripheral blood. These receptors all stem from a woman in her sixties or seventies with active or convalescent COVID-19.

A few counts support this clone. V and J are TRBV6-6 and TRBJ1-5; 7 bases are a match to TRBD1. J gave up 2 bases and V 1 base, and 2 bases lay outside the gene matches. Germline-derived CDR1 and CDR2 are MNHNY and SVGAGI (reference sequence). CDR3 size: 15 residues. The CDR3 protein is CASSYFDRGNQPQHF. For the CDR3, the DNA is TGTGCCAGCAGTTACTTCGACAGGGGCAATCAGCCCCAGCATTTT.

V is TRBV3-1 (or the pseudogene TRBV3-2) and J is TRBJ2-7, with a tentative D call TRBD2 (6 bases). This CDR3 contains 18 residues. From germline, CDR1 is LGHDT and CDR2 YNNKEL (reference sequence). V lost 0 bases, J lost 2 bases, and 20 bases lay in between. The DNA of the CDR3 is TGTGCCAGCAGCCAAGATATTCGATTCGGCGGAGGGCCCTACGAGCAGTACTTC. This translates into CASSQDIRFGGGPYEQYF.

The V call is TRBV23-1, the J call TRBJ2-1, with 8 bases that match TRBD1. TRBV23-1 is an open reading frame, and its role is uncertain. V was clipped by 8 bases and J by 8 bases; unmatched bases: 26. This CDR3 spans 19 amino acids. CDR3 sequence reads: CASASSRRQPPDRGDEQFF. The CDR3 nucleotides read TGCGCCAGCGCATCTTCCCGCCGGCAGCCCCCAGACAGGGGCGATGAGCAGTTCTTC.

The chain joins TRBV5-4 to TRBJ2-2; 9 bases align to TRBD1. Trimming removed 4 bases from V and 4 bases from J; junction bases left unmatched: 11. The CDR3 has 17 residues. Germline values: CDR1 SGHNT, CDR2 YYREEE (reference sequence). The CDR3 sequence is CASSAVSGTGFTGELFF. In nucleotides, the CDR3 is TGTGCCAGCAGCGCGGTTTCCGGGACAGGGTTCACCGGGGAGCTGTTTTTT.

The chain uses TRBV6-1 and TRBJ1-4; no clear D gene. V lost 3 bases, J lost 4 bases, and 15 bases lay in between. The CDR3 is made up of 16 amino acids. Germline CDR1 and CDR2: MNHNS and SASEGT. CDR3 sequence: CASSDSMAYSNEKLFF. CDR3 nucleotide sequence: TGTGCCAGCAGTGACAGTATGGCTTACAGTAATGAAAAACTGTTTTTT.

The chain recombines TRBV10-1 with TRBJ1-2; no definite D call. The CDR3 sequence is 12 residues long. V gave up 5 bases and J gave up 1 base, with 5 bases separating them. Germline-derived CDR1 and CDR2 are WNHNN and SYGVQD (reference sequence). The CDR3 bases are TGCGCCAGCAGTAACAATAACTATGGCTACACCTTC. This gives the protein CASSNNNYGYTF.

The chain uses TRBV5-1 and TRBJ1-1; D remains ambiguous. This CDR3 is 13 amino acids long. Germline V CDR1 and CDR2: SGHRS, YFSETQ. V lost 0 bases and J lost 12, with 15 bases in between. CDR3 loop: CASSLERQPETFF. The CDR3 bases are TGCGCCAGCAGCTTGGAGAGGCAGCCCGAAACTTTCTTT.

The chain joins TRBV5-1 to TRBJ2-2; D may be TRBD1 (5 bases). CDR1 is SGHRS, CDR2 YFSETQ, per germline. V was pared by 3 bases and J by 4 bases, with 10 bases between. The CDR3 extends over 14 amino acids. The CDR3 sequence is CASSWTSSTGELFF. For the CDR3, the DNA is TGCGCCAGCAGCTGGACATCATCCACCGGGGAGCTGTTTTTT.

This chain connects TRBV3-1 (or the pseudogene TRBV3-2) to TRBJ2-5; no reliable D call. This CDR3 has 15 residues. Trimming removed 1 base at V and 2 bases at J, with 11 bases between. Germline CDR1 LGHDT, CDR2 YNNKEL (reference sequence). The CDR3 coding sequence is TGTGCCAGCAGCCAAGTGGTGGGCATTCAAGAGACCCAGTACTTC. Translation: CASSQVVGIQETQYF.

This clone was seen a handful of times. The chain uses TRBV5-1 and TRBJ1-3; tentative D call: TRBD1 (6 bases). The germline V and J ends were trimmed by 3 bases and 0 bases, with 13 bases remaining between them. Per the germline V gene, CDR1 is SGHRS and CDR2 is YFSETQ. The CDR3 covers 16 residues. This chain's CDR3 is CASSYAPDSSGNTIYF. Here the CDR3 DNA reads TGCGCCAGCAGCTACGCGCCGGACAGCTCTGGAAACACCATATATTTT. Combining the CDR3 with reference TRBV5-1 and TRBJ1-3 gives the whole variable domain KAGVTQTPRYLIKTRGQQVTLSCSPISGHRSVSWYQQTPGQGLQFLFEYFSETQRNKGNFPGRFSGRQFSNSRSEMNVSTLELGDSALYLCASSYAPDSSGNTIYFGEGSWLTVV.

V is TRBV7-8 and J is TRBJ1-1, with 7 bases aligning to TRBD1. J gave up 5 bases and V 1 base, and 7 bases lay outside the gene matches. Germline V gene sequence: CDR1 SGHVS, CDR2 FQNEAQ. CDR3 length equals 15 residues. In DNA, the CDR3 is TGTGCCAGCAGCTTAGTAGGGGGCGAGGGGACTGAAGCTTTCTTT. Its translation is CASSLVGGEGTEAFF.